The sequence of this T cell receptor (beta chain) was determined in a study of shared clonotypes between healthy human individuals. Original processing methods: As immunoSEQ supplied junction-only sequences (without quality scores), filtering differed. The table came from immunoSEQ multiplex PCR; TCRdb's copy has only in-frame clones and leaves some out. The DNA was the basis for D and trimming; V, J and clone size are from that table. This sample yields over a million clones, of which approximately 80% are seen a single time; 0.4% to 0.55% belongs to the top ten. V shed 5 bases and J shed 5 bases, with 16 bases lying between them. The CDR3 loop spans 16 amino acids. Germline V gene sequence: CDR1 SGHVS, CDR2 FQNEAQ. This clone is a singleton in its sample.

This chain uses TRBV7-8 with TRBJ1-6; D gene ambiguous. Sequencing was performed on memory CD4+ T cells from PBMCs. Subset: CD45RA-negative fraction. This TCR was recovered from a man between 18 and 35 years old in good health. Some clones in this sample may be carry-over from other donors' samples. This CDR3 is CASSPQATANNSPLHF. CDR3 DNA: TGTGCCAGCAGCCCTCAAGCTACAGCTAATAATTCACCCCTCCACTTT.